This T cell receptor (beta chain) was found in a study of CD8+ T cells in alopecia areata. After isolation, RNA underwent reverse transcription to generate cDNA as the sequencing template. Generated by immunoSEQ multiplex PCR, the TCRdb table keeps only in-frame clones and is missing some. This table holds some 200,000 clones, around three fifths found once. Indicated treatment: oral pan-JAK inhibitor, 5-10 mg twice daily. The sequencing used CD8+ T cells sorted from blood, collected at week 24, from a patient treated with tofacitinib. The sequence was collected from a human donor with alopecia areata.

The CDR3 here is CASTQGLSSGGPSGYTF. In nucleotides, the CDR3 is TGTGCCAGCACCCAGGGACTCTCCTCTGGGGGGCCTTCTGGCTACACCTTC. The chain combines TRBV13 with TRBJ1-2; possible D gene TRBD1, 6 bases. V gave up 7 bases and J gave up 7 bases, with 28 bases separating them. Germline V gene lookup returns CDR1 PRHDT and CDR2 FYEKMQ (reference sequence). This CDR3 contains 17 residues.